This T cell receptor beta chain stems from a study of OX40 agonist ivuxolimab in advanced cancers. A history of autoimmune disease or systemic immunosuppression excluded patients. Trimming shortened V by 0 bases and J by 1 base, and 9 bases separated the two germline ends. The CDR3 has 15 amino acids. Germline assignment: CDR1 SGDLS and CDR2 YYNGEE. Assay used: immunoSEQ multiplex PCR; TCRdb lists only in-frame clones, some missing. This sample has more than 45,000 clones, with under 95% found just once. Whole-study findings and limits: Normalized T-cell clonal expansion was also low in some nonresponders.

Regarding this clone: Its antigen is unknown.

Sequencing was performed on CD4+ or CD8+ T cells sorted from blood, taken in a trial of the OX40 agonist ivuxolimab. The clonotype was recovered from an adult with an advanced solid tumor such as melanoma, head and neck, liver or kidney cancer. The rearrangement links TRBV9 to TRBJ2-3; unclear D gene. The CDR3 DNA follows: TGTGCCAGCAGCGTAGAGGGCTTAGGCACAGATACGCAGTATTTT. Amino acid sequence: CASSVEGLGTDTQYF.